A selection of T cell receptor beta chains follows, all from one sample in a study of blood T cell repertoires in COVID-19. Method: immunoSEQ multiplex PCR; TCRdb's copy keeps in-frame clones and lacks some. The sample lists around 200,000 clones, 80% to 90% occurring once. Material: peripheral blood. Source of these receptors: a man aged 65 to 85 with active or convalescent COVID-19. Both conserved end residues are part of each CDR3. A D gene is named only where the DNA matches it firmly. Some rows mark clone size as missing; the rest say once, few, many or name a class of expanded clone.

v_gene	abundance	j_gene	d_gene	len	CDR3nt	CDR3aa
TRBV19	.	TRBJ1-5	TRBD1	14	TGTGCCAGTAGTCAAGGACAGGGCAATCAGCCCCAGCATTTT	CASSQGQGNQPQHF
TRBV7-2	few	TRBJ1-2	.	14	TGTGCCAGCAGCTCGGGTAACAGGCCTTATGGCTACACCTTC	CASSSGNRPYGYTF
TRBV2	once	TRBJ1-4	TRBD1	14	TGTGCCAGCAGTTGGACAGGGAGAGAGGAAAAACTGTTTTTT	CASSWTGREEKLFF
TRBV5-4	.	TRBJ2-1	TRBD2	16	TGTGCCAGCAGCTTGGCCTCTAGCGGGCTATACAATGAGCAGTTCTTC	CASSLASSGLYNEQFF
TRBV5-1	.	TRBJ2-5	TRBD2	15	TGCGCCAGCAGCTTCCTAGCGGGAGGGCAAGAGACCCAGTACTTC	CASSFLAGGQETQYF
TRBV6-6	.	TRBJ1-1	.	13	TGTGCCAGCAGTTACGGGGGGGAGAATGAAGCTTTCTTT	CASSYGGENEAFF
TRBV4-1	.	TRBJ2-3	TRBD1	15	TGCGCCAGCAGCCAAGGGGGACAGGGGGAGGGTACGCAGTATTTT	CASSQGGQGEGTQYF
TRBV10-2	.	TRBJ2-7	TRBD2	17	TGCGCCAGCAGTGAGTCTCCGGGACTAGCGGTAACCTACGAGCAGTACTTC	CASSESPGLAVTYEQYF
TRBV5-3	.	TRBJ2-2	.	16	TGTGCCAGAAGCTTGGAGTCAGGGGACGTTTCAGGGGAGCTGTTTTTT	CARSLESGDVSGELFF
TRBV6-5	.	TRBJ1-3	.	14	TGTGCCAGCAGTTCAGGCATAGGTCAAAACACCATATATTTT	CASSSGIGQNTIYF
TRBV3-1/TRBV3-2	.	TRBJ1-4	.	16	TGTGCCAGCAGCCAAGATCTGGGAGGGAGCGGTGAAAAACTGTTTTTT	CASSQDLGGSGEKLFF
TRBV18	.	TRBJ1-4	.	18	TGTGCCAGCTCACCACGACCGGCAGGTGGTTTAACTAATGAAAAACTGTTTTTT	CASSPRPAGGLTNEKLFF
TRBV6-5	.	TRBJ1-3	TRBD1	15	TGTGCCAGCAGTTACGGTTACAGGGGGAAGAACACCATATATTTT	CASSYGYRGKNTIYF
TRBV28	.	TRBJ1-1	.	15	TGTGCCAGCAGTTTACCCGGGACTGCTAACACTGAAGCTTTCTTT	CASSLPGTANTEAFF
TRBV5-1	once	TRBJ2-1	TRBD1	14	TGCGCCAGCAGCTCCTCGACAGGGGGGGCTGAGCAGTTCTTC	CASSSSTGGAEQFF
TRBV7-9	few	TRBJ2-1	TRBD2	18	TGTGCCAGCAGCTTCTTACCCGGGGACTTAGCGGGGAACAATGAGCAGTTCTTC	CASSFLPGDLAGNNEQFF
TRBV6-1	.	TRBJ1-4	TRBD1	15	TGTGCCAGCAGTGATCCGGGACAGGGGAGTGAAAAACTGTTTTTT	CASSDPGQGSEKLFF